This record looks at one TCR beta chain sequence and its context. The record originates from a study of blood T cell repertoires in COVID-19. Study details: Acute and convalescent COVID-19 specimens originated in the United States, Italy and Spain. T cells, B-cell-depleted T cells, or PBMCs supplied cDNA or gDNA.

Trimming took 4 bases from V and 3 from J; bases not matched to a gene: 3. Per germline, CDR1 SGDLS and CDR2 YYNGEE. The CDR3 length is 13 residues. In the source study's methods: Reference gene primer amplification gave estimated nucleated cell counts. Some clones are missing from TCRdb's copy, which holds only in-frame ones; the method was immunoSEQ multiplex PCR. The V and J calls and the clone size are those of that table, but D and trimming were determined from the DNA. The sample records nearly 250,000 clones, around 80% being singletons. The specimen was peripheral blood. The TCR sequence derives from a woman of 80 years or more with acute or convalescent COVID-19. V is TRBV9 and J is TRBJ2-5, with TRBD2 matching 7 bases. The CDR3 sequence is CASSSGVKETQYF. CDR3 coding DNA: TGTGCCAGCAGCAGCGGGGTAAAAGAGACCCAGTACTTC.